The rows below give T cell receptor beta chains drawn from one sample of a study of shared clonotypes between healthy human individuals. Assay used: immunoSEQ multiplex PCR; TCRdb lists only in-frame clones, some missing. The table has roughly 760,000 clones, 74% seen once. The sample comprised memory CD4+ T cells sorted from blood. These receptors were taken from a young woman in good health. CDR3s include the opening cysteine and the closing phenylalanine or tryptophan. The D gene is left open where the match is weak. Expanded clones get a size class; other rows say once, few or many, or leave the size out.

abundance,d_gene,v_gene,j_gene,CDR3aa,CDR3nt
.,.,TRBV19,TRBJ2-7,CASSSRGQGYSYEQYF,TGTGCCAGTAGTTCTAGAGGGCAGGGGTACTCCTACGAGCAGTACTTC
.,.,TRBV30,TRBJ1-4,CAWSVGQLEKLFF,TGTGCCTGGAGTGTGGGCCAGCTTGAAAAACTGTTTTTT
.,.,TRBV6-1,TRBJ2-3,CASSAGYTDTQYF,TGTGCCAGCAGCGCGGGATACACAGATACGCAGTATTTT
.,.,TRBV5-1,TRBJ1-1,CASSLAGGRMNTEAFF,TGCGCCAGCAGCTTGGCAGGCGGCCGAATGAACACTGAAGCTTTCTTT
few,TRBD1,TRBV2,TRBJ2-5,CASTPRTGSRGTQYF,TGTGCCAGCACCCCGAGGACAGGGTCCCGGGGGACCCAGTACTTC
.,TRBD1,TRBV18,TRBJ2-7,CASSPQLPPEGAHEQYF,TGTGCCAGCTCACCGCAACTACCTCCTGAGGGGGCCCACGAGCAGTACTTC
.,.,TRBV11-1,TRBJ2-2,CASSWQTGELFF,TGTGCCAGCAGCTGGCAGACCGGGGAGCTGTTTTTT
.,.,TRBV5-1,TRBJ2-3,CASSIQGSGTDTQYF,TGCGCCAGCAGCATACAGGGTTCCGGCACAGATACGCAGTATTTT
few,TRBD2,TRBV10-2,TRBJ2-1,CASSGVGLARSTNEQFF,TGCGCCAGCAGTGGAGTTGGACTAGCCAGGTCAACCAATGAGCAGTTCTTC
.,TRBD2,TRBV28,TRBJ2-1,CASSSGTSGTPLGQFF,TGTGCCAGCAGTTCCGGGACTAGCGGGACCCCTTTGGGGCAGTTCTTC
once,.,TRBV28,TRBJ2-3,CASSSGSTDTQYF,TGTGCCAGCAGTAGCGGGAGCACAGATACGCAGTATTTT
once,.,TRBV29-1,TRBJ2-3,CSGGPGTYTQYF,TGCAGCGGGGGCCCCGGGACGTATACGCAGTATTTT
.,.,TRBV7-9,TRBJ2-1,CASSLGTSLNEQFF,TGTGCCAGCAGCCTGGGGACTTCACTGAATGAGCAGTTCTTC